This section outlines one T cell receptor (beta chain) sequence together with its context. Its antigen is unknown. No much larger clone exists at a distance of one base, and base qualities are not known. This entry comes from a study of T cells in localized non-small cell lung cancer (dated by TCRdb to the early 2020s). Regarding the research as a whole: Comparing tumors with uninvolved tumor-adjacent lungs, the study looked at the T cell repertoires of hundreds of patients with early-stage NSCLC. Of the NSCLC patients, 129 were male and about a hundred were female, and the mean age was approximately 69 years. All 250 or so NSCLC patients in the cohort were treatment-naive and had localized lung tumors that were resected.

Points the paper makes about the study in general: Because multi-region tumor sequencing was not done, intratumor heterogeneity could not be ruled out. Higher T cell density in blood was associated with longer overall survival, whereas higher clonality in adjacent lung was associated with shorter survival. Uninvolved tumor-adjacent lung showed the highest T cell clonality, higher than tumor, which suggests more focused antigenic responses in the adjacent lung. Since the design was exploratory, TCR variables were selected using unadjusted p-values with no false-discovery rate correction. A median of 57 of the top 100 tumor clones were detected in paired uninvolved adjacent lung, and 28 of these tumor clones were also found among the top 100 clones of the paired uninvolved adjacent lung.

At diagnosis, peripheral blood, uninvolved tumor-adjacent lung and tumor were collected and stored as a combination of fresh-frozen and FFPE material. For TCR repertoire profiling, the blood samples were analyzed as peripheral blood mononuclear cells. Looking up the germline V gene yields CDR1 SGHVS and CDR2 FNYEAQ. The junction carries 8 bases between V and J, which are trimmed by 5 bases and 3 bases respectively. The CDR3 covers 13 residues, taking in both the cysteine and the phenylalanine. Only the CDR3 DNA stays, 39 bases, in frame from base 1. TCR beta CDR3 regions were sequenced from DNA using the immunoSEQ Assay. The original pipeline was this. T cell density was computed as TCR beta template counts normalized to usable DNA estimated by amplifying housekeeping genes. Using the preseqR package, richness was estimated by extrapolating to 120,000 templates for tissue samples and 400,000 templates for PBMC samples. Clonality was defined by subtracting Pielou's evenness from one. Tissue-enriched TCRs were identified by differential abundance testing using productive amino-acid clonotypes, minimum total count 5 and alpha 0.1. Repertoire overlap between compartments was quantified with the Jaccard Index and Morisita Overlap Index. GLIPH grouped TCR beta CDR3s together with public tetramer-defined viral CDR3s, and a viral motif had to include at least three viral sequences and also show V-gene enrichment. Drawn from immuneACCESS, this table holds only the in-frame rearrangements with V and J called that TCRdb kept. Clones are partly lost; checked studies trace under half to an unresolved V gene and leave the rest unexplained. The V and J calls and clone size come from that table; D and trimming were worked out from the DNA. This sample holds 10,000 to 15,000 clones; roughly 82% were observed only once. Under 30% of the sample is held by the ten biggest clonotypes.

The specimen was peripheral blood, collected before any cancer treatment. The sequence links TRBV7-6 to TRBJ1-5; the D gene assignment is ambiguous. The receptor was derived from a male donor older than 55 with stage I squamous cell lung carcinoma. The nucleotides are TGTGCCAGCAGCCCCGGCACCAATCAGCCCCAGCATTTT. Its product reads: CASSPGTNQPQHF.